The source of this T cell receptor (beta chain) is a study of T cells in Graves' hyperthyroidism and ophthalmopathy. Findings and limits, study-wide: Ophthalmopathy was identified by the model a median approximately 6.9 months ahead of onset.

Amplified TCR beta CDR3 regions came from RNA transcripts. The TCR CDR3 first-round RT-PCR relied on the HTBI primer set. Each CDR3 protein is one row after TCRdb ran MiXCR on the multiplex PCR reads. The data contain around 660,000 distinct CDR3 sequences, about 45% of them singletons. As for this clonotype: The antigen is unknown.

Between the trimmed V and J ends, which lost 3 bases and 6 bases, there was a span of 12 bases. The CDR3 runs to 14 residues. Germline assignment: CDR1 LNHDA and CDR2 SQIVND (reference sequence). The clonotype was recovered from an adult man with Graves' disease, either hyperthyroidism or ophthalmopathy (not recorded which). The sequenced material came from peripheral blood or thyroid tissue (not recorded which). This chain joins TRBV19 and TRBJ1-3, with D possibly being TRBD1 (6 bases). The CDR3 coding sequence is TGTGCCAGTAGTATGGGGCCAGGGGCAAACACCATATATTTT. Its protein is CASSMGPGANTIYF.